This T cell receptor (beta chain) was identified during a study of blood T cell repertoires in COVID-19. Study in general: T cells, B-cell-depleted T cells, or PBMCs supplied cDNA or gDNA.

CDR1 MNHEY and CDR2 SMNVEV come from the germline V gene (reference sequence). The length of the CDR3 is 14 residues. V was trimmed by 2 bases and J by 6 bases, leaving 11 bases between them. As processed by the authors: Reference gene primer amplification in the assay estimated nucleated cell counts. The method was immunoSEQ multiplex PCR; TCRdb's version includes in-frame clones alone and lacks a portion of them. V and J calls and clone size are copied from that table; D and trimming were computed from the DNA. The sample carries more than 150,000 clones, about 80% recorded once. The receptor's source is a woman aged 70-85 years with acute or convalescent COVID-19. The specimen was peripheral blood. The chain is built from TRBV27 and TRBJ2-1; a weak D match, TRBD2 (5 bases). The CDR3 protein is CASSLLSEGNEQFF. The CDR3 coding sequence is TGTGCCAGCAGTTTACTGAGCGAGGGCAATGAGCAGTTCTTC.